One and the same sample provided the 32 T cell receptor beta chains below, sequenced in a study of cytomegalovirus exposure and HLA in healthy donors. 13 Jbeta primers and 60 Vbeta primers were used for the PCR. Assay: immunoSEQ multiplex PCR; the TCRdb copy retains only in-frame clones and omits some. The sample shows tens of thousands of clones, roughly 67% of them seen only once. The source material was PBMCs. The origin of the receptors is a man in his forties in good health and CMV-seropositive.

This clone was recorded a few times. This chain uses TRBV5-1 with TRBJ1-2, with 9 nucleotides matching TRBD1. With 1 base clipped from V and 3 bases from J, the junction kept 1 base outside the gene matches. The CDR3 runs to 14 residues. Germline V gene lookup returns CDR1 SGHRS and CDR2 YFSETQ. CDR3 residues: CASSLRQGDYGYTF. The CDR3 region has the DNA TGCGCCAGCAGCTTGCGACAGGGGGACTATGGCTACACCTTC.

The chain uses TRBV19 and TRBJ2-5; a weak D match, TRBD1 (6 bases). The CDR3 is 13 residues long. Germline loops: CDR1 LNHDA, CDR2 SQIVND (reference sequence). Deletions cut 3 bases from V and 5 bases from J, with 10 bases between. The CDR3 region has the DNA TGTGCCAGTAGTATGCTCAGGGGTGAGACCCAGTACTTC. It is translated as CASSMLRGETQYF.

In DNA form, the CDR3 reads TGTGCCAGCAGTGATCGCGACACAGGGGACCTAAACTATGGCTACACCTTC. It encodes CASSDRDTGDLNYGYTF. This sequence joins TRBV6-1 and TRBJ1-2, with 7 bases matching TRBD1. CDR1 and CDR2 from the germline V gene are MNHNS and SASEGT. The CDR3 has 17 amino acids. V gave up 3 bases and J gave up 2 bases; unmatched junction bases: 12.

This rearrangement joins TRBV15 to TRBJ1-2; D is uncertain. V was pared by 5 bases and J by 8 bases, with 9 bases between. Germline CDR1 and CDR2: LNHNV and YYDKDF (reference sequence). The CDR3 is 11 amino acids. For the CDR3, the DNA is TGTGCCACCAGCGGGCGTAAGGGCTACACCTTC. Residues: CATSGRKGYTF.

The chain links TRBV5-4 to TRBJ1-3; D is unclear. The V gene lost 2 bases and the J gene lost 4 bases, with 4 bases spanning the gap. The CDR3 totals 12 residues. Germline V gene lookup returns CDR1 SGHNT and CDR2 YYREEE (reference sequence). Here the CDR3 DNA reads TGTGCCAGCAGCTTAAGCGGAAACACCATATATTTT. Residues: CASSLSGNTIYF.

The chain recombines TRBV4-1 with TRBJ2-2; D call uncertain. Deletions cut 1 base from V and 2 bases from J, with 8 bases between. Germline values: CDR1 MGHRA, CDR2 YSYEKL. The CDR3 extends over 15 amino acids. CDR3 in amino acids: CASSQGAGNTGELFF. The CDR3 nucleotides are TGCGCCAGCAGCCAAGGGGCCGGCAACACCGGGGAGCTGTTTTTT.

The chain uses TRBV18 and TRBJ1-2; TRBD1 agrees at 9 bases. Germline assignment: CDR1 KGHSH and CDR2 LQKENI. CDR3 length: 15 residues. V lost 3 bases and J lost 7; bases outside the gene matches: 9. The CDR3 nucleotides read TGTGCCAGCTCACCGAACGAACAGGGGGCCGGTGGCTACACCTTC. It codes for CASSPNEQGAGGYTF. The full variable domain, in which reference TRBV18 and TRBJ1-2 provide the parts outside the CDR3, is NAGVMQNPRHLVRRRGQEARLRCSPMKGHSHVYWYRQLPEEGLKFMVYLQKENIIDESGMPKERFSAEFPKEGPSILRIQQVVRGDSAAYFCASSPNEQGAGGYTFGSGTRLTVV.

The chain carries TRBV27 and TRBJ2-3; 10 nucleotides agree with TRBD1. The germline CDR1 and CDR2 sequences are MNHEY and SMNVEV (reference sequence). The CDR3 spans 16 residues. V gave up 8 bases and J gave up 2 bases; unmatched junction bases: 10. The CDR3 bases are TGTGCCAGCCCGCCTCCGGGACAGGGGACCACAGATACGCAGTATTTT. It codes for CASPPPGQGTTDTQYF.

The chain recombines TRBV28 with TRBJ1-1; 9 nucleotides match TRBD1. V was pared by 6 bases and J by 0 bases, with 8 bases of the junction left unmatched. Germline CDR1 MDHEN, CDR2 SYDVKM. The CDR3 covers 16 residues. CDR3 in DNA: TGTGCCAGCAGCCCACCGGGACAGGGCGTGAACACTGAAGCTTTCTTT. It is translated as CASSPPGQGVNTEAFF. Filled out from reference TRBV28 and TRBJ1-1, the complete variable domain reads DVKVTQSSRYLVKRTGEKVFLECVQDMDHENMFWYRQDPGLGLRLIYFSYDVKMKEKGDIPEGYSVSREKKERFSLILESASTNQTSMYLCASSPPGQGVNTEAFFGQGTRLTVV.

The chain links TRBV7-3 to TRBJ2-1; 14 bases align to TRBD2. The junction had 12 bases not matched to a gene; V was cut back by 4 bases and J by 10 bases. This CDR3 has 17 residues. Per the germline V gene, CDR1 is SGHTA and CDR2 is FQGTGA. CDR3 DNA sequence: TGTGCCAGCAGCTCATATCCGGGACTAGCGGGAGTCAAGGAGCAGTTCTTC. Amino acid sequence: CASSSYPGLAGVKEQFF.

V is TRBV27 and J is TRBJ2-1; 7 nucleotides match TRBD1. This CDR3 has 13 amino acids. The V segment lost 8 bases and the J segment 6 bases; nucleotides outside the gene matches: 7. CDR1 is MNHEY, CDR2 SMNVEV, per germline (reference sequence). In DNA form, the CDR3 reads TGTGCCAGCCACAGGGGTTCCCTCAATGAGCAGTTCTTC. Its protein is CASHRGSLNEQFF.

V usage is TRBV5-1 and J usage is TRBJ2-5, with 8 positions matching TRBD1. The V segment lost 0 bases and the J segment 4 bases; nucleotides outside the gene matches: 8. This CDR3 is 16 amino acids long. Germline CDR1 and CDR2: SGHRS and YFSETQ. In DNA, the CDR3 is TGCGCCAGCAGCTTGGCTTGGACAGGGAGAAGAGAGACCCAGTACTTC. Its translation is CASSLAWTGRRETQYF.

The rearrangement joins TRBV9 to TRBJ1-4; D possibly corresponds to TRBD1 (5 bases). Germline CDR1 is SGDLS and CDR2 is YYNGEE. Between the trimmed V and J ends, which lost 4 bases and 0 bases, there was a span of 10 bases. This CDR3 is 15 amino acids long. CDR3 region: CASSPQGATNEKLFF. CDR3 nucleotides: TGTGCCAGCAGCCCCCAGGGTGCAACTAATGAAAAACTGTTTTTT.

The gene calls are TRBV2 and TRBJ1-5; 7 bases match TRBD1. The V segment lost 6 bases and the J segment 5 bases; nucleotides outside the gene matches: 7. The CDR3 has 14 amino acids. The germline V gene encodes CDR1 SNHLY and CDR2 FYNNEI. Written as DNA, the CDR3 is TGTGCCAGCAGCCCGGGACAGCTCGATCAGCCCCAGCATTTT. It specifies CASSPGQLDQPQHF.

V is TRBV6-5 and J is TRBJ1-4; possible D gene TRBD1, 5 bases. Germline CDR1 MNHEY, CDR2 SVGAGI. The CDR3 runs 13 residues. The germline V and J ends were trimmed by 0 bases and 11 bases, with 10 bases remaining between them. CDR3 DNA sequence: TGTGCCAGCAGTTACTCGAGCGGGGGTAAACTGTTTTTT. Translated: CASSYSSGGKLFF.

The J gene is TRBJ2-1, the V gene TRBV7-9; 10 bases are shared with TRBD2. Germline values: CDR1 SEHNR, CDR2 FQNEAQ (reference sequence). The trim removed 8 bases at V and 4 bases at J, leaving 8 bases unmatched. The CDR3 totals 15 residues. CDR3 sequence: CASLQASGSYNEQFF. The CDR3 DNA reads TGTGCCAGCCTCCAGGCTAGCGGGAGTTACAATGAGCAGTTCTTC.

This chain connects TRBV10-3 to TRBJ2-3, with D unresolved. The CDR3 totals 12 residues. The germline V gene has CDR1 ENHRY and CDR2 SYGVKD. Trimming pared 2 bases from V and 9 bases from J, leaving 9 bases between. CDR3 sequence (DNA): TGTGCCATCAGTGAGACATCAGGCACGCAGTATTTT. Protein product: CAISETSGTQYF.

V and J are TRBV19 and TRBJ2-1, with TRBD1 matching over 8 bases. In germline, CDR1 is LNHDA, CDR2 SQIVND (reference sequence). J was trimmed by 6 bases and V by 5 bases; bases with no gene match: 9. The CDR3 has 15 residues. CDR3 loop: CASSSTGGPTNEQFF. The DNA of the CDR3 is TGTGCCAGTAGTTCAACAGGGGGTCCAACCAATGAGCAGTTCTTC.

The V call is TRBV6-6, the J call TRBJ2-3; D may be TRBD2 (5 bases). The CDR3 contains 15 residues. Trimming removed 7 bases from V and 1 base from J, with 15 bases in between. Germline-derived CDR1 and CDR2 are MNHNY and SVGAGI (reference sequence). The CDR3 spells CASTPVGSGTDTQYF. The CDR3 DNA reads TGTGCCAGCACCCCCGTAGGGAGTGGCACAGATACGCAGTATTTT.

The rearrangement uses TRBV6-7 and TRBJ2-6; possibly TRBD1 for D (7 bases). TRBV6-7 counts as an open reading frame of uncertain function. Deletions cut 6 bases from V and 3 bases from J, with 15 bases between. CDR3 length: 16 amino acids. The CDR3 loop is CASRSNQGGGANVLTF. The DNA of the CDR3 is TGTGCCAGCAGGTCAAACCAGGGGGGTGGGGCCAACGTCCTGACTTTC.

The V call is TRBV15, the J call TRBJ1-5; D gene unclear. The germline V gene encodes CDR1 LNHNV and CDR2 YYDKDF (reference sequence). With 1 base removed from V and 11 bases from J, the gap between germline ends came to 9 bases. The CDR3 has 12 residues. The CDR3 here is CATSRVARAQHF. As DNA, the CDR3 is TGTGCCACCAGCAGAGTTGCGAGGGCCCAGCATTTT.

The rearrangement links TRBV5-1 to TRBJ1-4, with D possibly TRBD1 on 6 matching bases. CDR1 and CDR2 from the germline V gene are SGHRS and YFSETQ. Between the trimmed V and J ends, which lost 2 bases and 4 bases, there was a span of 9 bases. The CDR3 is 14 amino acids. CDR3 loop: CASSFGQINEKLFF. DNA for the CDR3: TGCGCCAGCAGCTTCGGACAGATTAATGAAAAACTGTTTTTT.

The chain uses TRBV2 and TRBJ2-3; weak D call: TRBD2 (6 bases). This CDR3 has 16 residues. V shed 7 bases and J shed 0 bases, with 17 bases lying between them. Germline-derived CDR1 and CDR2 are SNHLY and FYNNEI. The chain's CDR3 is CASIFQEGKSTDTQYF. CDR3 sequence (DNA): TGTGCCAGCATCTTTCAGGAGGGGAAGAGCACAGATACGCAGTATTTT.

This clone was seen a few times. This chain joins TRBV2 and TRBJ1-1; 11 nucleotides agree with TRBD1. Germline V lookup: CDR1 SNHLY, CDR2 FYNNEI. This CDR3 comprises 14 residues. With 6 bases clipped from V and 5 bases from J, the junction kept 5 bases outside the gene matches. This CDR3 is CASSAGQGGTEAFF. The CDR3 DNA is TGTGCCAGCAGCGCGGGACAGGGGGGAACTGAAGCTTTCTTT.

The chain links TRBV18 to TRBJ1-1; D remains ambiguous. V was pared by 1 base and J by 4 bases, with 13 bases between. The CDR3 runs to 15 residues. Germline loops: CDR1 KGHSH, CDR2 LQKENI. CDR3 sequence reads: CASSPRTQEGTEAFF. CDR3 sequence (DNA): TGTGCCAGCTCACCACGGACCCAGGAGGGCACTGAAGCTTTCTTT.

The CDR3 sequence: CASSMDSYWGSNSPLHF. CDR3 in DNA: TGTGCCAGCAGTATGGACAGCTACTGGGGGAGTAATTCACCCCTCCACTTT. V and J are TRBV7-2 and TRBJ1-6, with D perhaps matching TRBD1 (6 bases). The germline V gene has CDR1 SGHTA and CDR2 FQGNSA. CDR3 size: 17 residues. Trimming shortened V by 6 bases and J by 6 bases, and 21 bases separated the two germline ends. Using reference TRBV7-2 and TRBJ1-6 for the parts outside the CDR3, the full variable domain is GAGVSQSPSNKVTEKGKDVELRCDPISGHTALYWYRQSLGQGLEFLIYFQGNSAPDKSGLPSDRFSAERTGGSVSTLTIQRTQQEDSAVYLCASSMDSYWGSNSPLHFGNGTRLTVT.

This clone was seen a handful of times. The rearrangement uses TRBV14 and TRBJ1-2; tentative D call: TRBD1 (6 bases). V was shortened by 4 bases and J by 1 base, with 19 bases between the two germline ends. Germline CDR1 SGHDN, CDR2 FVKESK. This CDR3 is built from 17 residues. For the CDR3, the DNA is TGTGCCAGCAGCCCGCGCCAAACAGGGCCTTATAACTATGGCTACACCTTC. Translated, it gives CASSPRQTGPYNYGYTF.

By its share, this clone is medium-sized. V usage is TRBV4-1 and J usage is TRBJ2-7; perhaps TRBD2 as D (5 bases). The V gene lost 4 bases and the J gene lost 3 bases, with 10 bases spanning the gap. Germline CDR1 MGHRA, CDR2 YSYEKL. The CDR3 covers 13 residues. CDR3 amino acids: CASSPEGFYEQYF. The CDR3 region has the DNA TGCGCCAGCAGCCCTGAGGGTTTCTACGAGCAGTACTTC.

This chain joins TRBV15 and TRBJ1-4; D call uncertain. V lost 2 bases and J 5 bases, leaving 12 bases between the germline ends. Germline values: CDR1 LNHNV, CDR2 YYDKDF (reference sequence). The length of the CDR3 is 15 residues. The CDR3 loop is CATSRPGERNEKLFF. CDR3 bases: TGTGCCACCAGCAGACCTGGGGAGAGAAATGAAAAACTGTTTTTT. Full variable domain (rest looked up from reference TRBV15 and TRBJ1-4): DAMVIQNPRYQVTQFGKPVTLSCSQTLNHNVMYWYQQKSSQAPKLLFHYYDKDFNNEADTPDNFQSRRPNTSFCFLDIRSPGLGDTAMYLCATSRPGERNEKLFFGSGTQLSVL.

The chain couples TRBV5-4 to TRBJ2-5, with TRBD1 matching over 7 bases. V dropped 2 bases and J dropped 2; count of bases not matched to a gene: 6. This CDR3 is built from 15 residues. Germline V gene lookup returns CDR1 SGHNT and CDR2 YYREEE (reference sequence). The CDR3, as DNA: TGTGCCAGCAGCTTAACAGGGGATGGGCAAGAGACCCAGTACTTC. This translates into CASSLTGDGQETQYF. The variable domain in full, with the rest retrieved from reference TRBV5-4 and TRBJ2-5, is ETGVTQSPTHLIKTRGQQVTLRCSSQSGHNTVSWYQQALGQGPQFIFQYYREEENGRGNFPPRFSGLQFPNYSSELNVNALELDDSALYLCASSLTGDGQETQYFGPGTRLLVL.

V usage is TRBV6-1 and J usage is TRBJ1-4, with no clear D. Trimming cost V 5 bases and J 5 bases, with 12 bases left between them. The CDR3 runs 14 residues. The germline V gene encodes CDR1 MNHNS and CDR2 SASEGT. The CDR3 DNA reads TGTGCCAGCAGTCTGTACCAGAAAAATGAAAAACTGTTTTTT. Protein sequence: CASSLYQKNEKLFF.

This clone has just a few counts. This chain links TRBV14 with TRBJ2-7; D remains unclear. Deletions cut 4 bases from V and 3 bases from J, with 7 bases between. The CDR3 is 12 amino acids. The V gene's germline CDR1 is SGHDN and CDR2 FVKESK. For the CDR3, the DNA is TGTGCCAGCAGCCCTAATTTCTACGAGCAGTACTTC. Its protein is CASSPNFYEQYF. The full variable domain, rest sourced from reference TRBV14 and TRBJ2-7, is EAGVTQFPSHSVIEKGQTVTLRCDPISGHDNLYWYRRVMGKEIKFLLHFVKESKQDESGMPNNRFLAERTGGTYSTLKVQPAELEDSGVYFCASSPNFYEQYFGPGTRLTVT.